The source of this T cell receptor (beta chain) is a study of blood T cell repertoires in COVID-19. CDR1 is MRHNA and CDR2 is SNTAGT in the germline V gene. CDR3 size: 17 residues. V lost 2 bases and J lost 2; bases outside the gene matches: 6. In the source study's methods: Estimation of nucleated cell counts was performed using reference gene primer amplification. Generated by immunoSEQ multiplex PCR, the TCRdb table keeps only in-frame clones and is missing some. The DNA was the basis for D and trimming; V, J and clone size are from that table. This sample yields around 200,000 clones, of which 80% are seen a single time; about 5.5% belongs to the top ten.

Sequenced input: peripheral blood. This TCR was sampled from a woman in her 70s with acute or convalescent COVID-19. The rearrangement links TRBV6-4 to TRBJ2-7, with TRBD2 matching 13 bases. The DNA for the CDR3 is TGTGCCAGCAGTGACCCCCCTGGGACTAGCGGGACCTACGAGCAGTACTTC. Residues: CASSDPPGTSGTYEQYF.